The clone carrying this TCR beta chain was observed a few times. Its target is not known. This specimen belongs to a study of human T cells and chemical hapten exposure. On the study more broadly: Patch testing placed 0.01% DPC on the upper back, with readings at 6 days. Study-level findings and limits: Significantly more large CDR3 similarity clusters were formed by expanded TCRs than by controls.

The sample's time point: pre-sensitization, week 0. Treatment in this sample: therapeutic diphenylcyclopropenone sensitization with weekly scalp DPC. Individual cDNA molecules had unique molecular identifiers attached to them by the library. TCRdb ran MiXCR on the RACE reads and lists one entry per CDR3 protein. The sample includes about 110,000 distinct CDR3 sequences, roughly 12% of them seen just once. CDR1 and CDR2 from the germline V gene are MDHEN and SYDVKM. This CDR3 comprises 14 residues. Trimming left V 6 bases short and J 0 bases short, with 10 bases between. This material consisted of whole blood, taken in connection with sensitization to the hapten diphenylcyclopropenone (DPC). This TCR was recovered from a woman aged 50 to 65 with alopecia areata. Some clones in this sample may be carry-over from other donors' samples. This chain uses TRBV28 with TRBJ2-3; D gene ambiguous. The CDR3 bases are TGTGCCAGCAGCCTACCAGGTAGCACAGATACGCAGTATTTT. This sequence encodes CASSLPGSTDTQYF.